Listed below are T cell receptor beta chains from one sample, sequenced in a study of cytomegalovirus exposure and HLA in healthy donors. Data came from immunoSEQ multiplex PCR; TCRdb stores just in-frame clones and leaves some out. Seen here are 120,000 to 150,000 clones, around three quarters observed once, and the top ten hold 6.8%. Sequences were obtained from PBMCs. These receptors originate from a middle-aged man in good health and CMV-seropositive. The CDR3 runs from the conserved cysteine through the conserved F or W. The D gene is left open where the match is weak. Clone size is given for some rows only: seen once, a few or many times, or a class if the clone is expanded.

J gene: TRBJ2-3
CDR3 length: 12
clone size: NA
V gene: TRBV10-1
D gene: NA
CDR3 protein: CASGQGTDTQYF
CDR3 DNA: TGCGCCAGCGGGCAGGGAACAGATACGCAGTATTTT

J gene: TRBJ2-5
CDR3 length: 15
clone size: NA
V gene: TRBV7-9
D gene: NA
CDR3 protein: CASSRLGPKQETQYF
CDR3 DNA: TGTGCCAGCAGCCGGTTGGGGCCGAAGCAAGAGACCCAGTACTTC

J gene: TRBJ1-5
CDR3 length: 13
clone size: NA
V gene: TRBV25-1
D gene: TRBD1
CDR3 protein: CASSGTGDQPQHF
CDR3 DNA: TGTGCCAGCAGTGGTACAGGGGATCAGCCCCAGCATTTT

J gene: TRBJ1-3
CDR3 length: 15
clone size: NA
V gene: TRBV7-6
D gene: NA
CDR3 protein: CASSSNLAPGNTIYF
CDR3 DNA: TGTGCCAGCAGCTCTAACTTAGCTCCTGGAAACACCATATATTTT

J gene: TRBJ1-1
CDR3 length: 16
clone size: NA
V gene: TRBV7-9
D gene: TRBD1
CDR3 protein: CASTATGEGMNTEAFF
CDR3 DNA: TGTGCCAGCACCGCCACAGGGGAAGGCATGAACACTGAAGCTTTCTTT

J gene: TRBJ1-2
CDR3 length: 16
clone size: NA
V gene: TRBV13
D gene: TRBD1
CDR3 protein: CASSTDGWDRGSGYTF
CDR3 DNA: TGTGCCAGCAGCACCGACGGGTGGGACAGGGGGAGTGGCTACACCTTC

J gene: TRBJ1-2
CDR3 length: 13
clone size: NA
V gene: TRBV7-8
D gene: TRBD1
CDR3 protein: CASSFNRGYGYTF
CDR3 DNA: TGTGCCAGCAGCTTCAACAGGGGATATGGCTACACCTTC

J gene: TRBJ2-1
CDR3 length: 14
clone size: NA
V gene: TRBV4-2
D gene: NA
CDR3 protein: CASSQVATDNEQFF
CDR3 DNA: TGTGCCAGCAGCCAAGTGGCGACTGACAATGAGCAGTTCTTC

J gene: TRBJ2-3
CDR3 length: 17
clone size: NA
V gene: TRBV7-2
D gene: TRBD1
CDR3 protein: CASSLLPGTVTYDTQYF
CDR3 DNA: TGTGCCAGCAGCCTTCTCCCCGGGACAGTTACATACGATACGCAGTATTTT

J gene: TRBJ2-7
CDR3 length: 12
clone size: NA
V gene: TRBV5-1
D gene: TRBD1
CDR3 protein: CASSLQGYEQYF
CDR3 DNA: TGCGCCAGCAGCTTACAGGGGTACGAGCAGTACTTC

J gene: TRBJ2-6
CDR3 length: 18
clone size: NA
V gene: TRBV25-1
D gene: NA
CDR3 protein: CASSERRTGQAGANVLTF
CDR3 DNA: TGTGCCAGCAGTGAACGTCGAACAGGGCAGGCTGGGGCCAACGTCCTGACTTTC

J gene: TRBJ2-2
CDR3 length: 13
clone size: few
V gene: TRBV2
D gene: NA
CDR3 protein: CASTPGFTGELFF
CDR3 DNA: TGTGCCAGCACCCCGGGGTTCACCGGGGAGCTGTTTTTT

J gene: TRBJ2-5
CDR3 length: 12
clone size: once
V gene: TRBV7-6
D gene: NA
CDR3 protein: CASSPQLETQYF
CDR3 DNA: TGTGCCAGCAGTCCGCAGTTGGAGACCCAGTACTTC

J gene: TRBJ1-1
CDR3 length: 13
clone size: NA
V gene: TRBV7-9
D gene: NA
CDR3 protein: CSSSFDTNTEAFF
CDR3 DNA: TGTTCCAGCAGCTTCGACACTAACACTGAAGCTTTCTTT

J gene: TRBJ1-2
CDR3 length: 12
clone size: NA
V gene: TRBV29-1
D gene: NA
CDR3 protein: CSVKGRGRGYTF
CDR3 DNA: TGCAGCGTTAAAGGAAGAGGGCGCGGCTACACCTTC

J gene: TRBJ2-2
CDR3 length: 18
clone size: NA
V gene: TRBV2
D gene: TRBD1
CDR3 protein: CASSGNTRTGANTGELFF
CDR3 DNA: TGTGCCAGCAGCGGGAATACTCGGACAGGCGCGAACACCGGGGAGCTGTTTTTT

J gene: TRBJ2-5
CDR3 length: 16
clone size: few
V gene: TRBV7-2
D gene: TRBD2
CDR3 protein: CASSLGTSGRVETQYF
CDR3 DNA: TGTGCCAGCAGCCTCGGGACTAGCGGGAGGGTAGAGACCCAGTACTTC

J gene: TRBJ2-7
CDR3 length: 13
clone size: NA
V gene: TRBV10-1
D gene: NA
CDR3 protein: CASSGDSTYEQYF
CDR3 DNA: TGCGCCAGCAGTGGAGACTCTACCTACGAGCAGTACTTC

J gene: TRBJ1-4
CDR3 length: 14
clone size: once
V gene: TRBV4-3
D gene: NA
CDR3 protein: CASSQDIGRGELFF
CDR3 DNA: TGCGCCAGCAGCCAAGATATTGGCAGGGGCGAACTGTTTTTT

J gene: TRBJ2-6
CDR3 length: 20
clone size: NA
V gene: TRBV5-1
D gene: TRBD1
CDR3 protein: CASSLAPLTGGVSGANVLTF
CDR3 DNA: TGCGCCAGCAGCTTGGCCCCGTTGACAGGGGGCGTATCGGGGGCCAACGTCCTGACTTTC

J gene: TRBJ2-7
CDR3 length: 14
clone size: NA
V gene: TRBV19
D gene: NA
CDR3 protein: CASSMARGAYEQYF
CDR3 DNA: TGTGCCAGTAGTATGGCCAGGGGGGCCTACGAGCAGTACTTC

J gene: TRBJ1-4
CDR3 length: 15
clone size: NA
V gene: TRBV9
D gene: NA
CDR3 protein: CASSAQGSTNEKLFF
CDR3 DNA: TGTGCCAGCAGCGCTCAGGGTTCAACTAATGAAAAACTGTTTTTT

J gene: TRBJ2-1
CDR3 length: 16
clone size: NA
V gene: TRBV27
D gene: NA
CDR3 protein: CASSAHLQGLNNEQFF
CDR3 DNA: TGTGCCAGCAGTGCGCATCTGCAGGGGCTCAACAATGAGCAGTTCTTC

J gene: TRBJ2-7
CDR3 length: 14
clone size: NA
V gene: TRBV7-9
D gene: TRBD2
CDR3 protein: CASSSSRLAREQYF
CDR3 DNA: TGTGCCAGCAGCTCTAGTCGACTAGCGCGGGAGCAGTACTTC

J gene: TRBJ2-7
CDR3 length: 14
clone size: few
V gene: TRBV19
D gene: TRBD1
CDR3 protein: CASSRVGQGFKQYF
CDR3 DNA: TGTGCCAGTAGTCGAGTGGGACAGGGATTTAAGCAGTACTTC